Following are 20 T cell receptor beta chains from one sample sequenced in a study of shared clonotypes between healthy human individuals. Using immunoSEQ multiplex PCR, the repertoire was profiled, and TCRdb retains in-frame clones only, with some absent. The table lists some 580,000 clones, around 97% of them singletons. The specimen sequenced was naive CD4+ T cells sorted from blood. As to subset: CD45RA+ positively selected. The receptors originated from a woman in her 30s in good health.

The chain links TRBV19 to TRBJ2-2; perhaps TRBD2 as D (6 bases). The CDR3 runs to 15 residues. Trimming stripped 1 base from V and 7 bases from J, with 13 bases between. Germline V CDR1 and CDR2: LNHDA, SQIVND (reference sequence). The CDR3, as DNA: TGTGCCAGTAGTATAGGTGGCGGGACCCTCGGGGAGCTGTTTTTT. Translation gives CASSIGGGTLGELFF.

V usage is TRBV6-1 and J usage is TRBJ1-3, with D possibly being TRBD1 (5 bases). The germline V gene has CDR1 MNHNS and CDR2 SASEGT. This CDR3 has 14 amino acids. V lost 4 bases and J 2 bases, leaving 9 bases between the germline ends. The CDR3 loop reads CASSVTGTGNTIYF. The CDR3 bases are TGTGCCAGCAGTGTTACAGGAACTGGAAACACCATATATTTT.

The gene calls are TRBV19 and TRBJ2-7; the match to TRBD1 covers 7 bases. The CDR3 length is 13 residues. Germline V gene sequence: CDR1 LNHDA, CDR2 SQIVND (reference sequence). The trim removed 6 bases at V and 4 bases at J, leaving 6 bases unmatched. The CDR3 DNA follows: TGTGCCAGTAGCACACAGGGGTGGTACGAGCAGTACTTC. Encoded protein: CASSTQGWYEQYF.

The chain links TRBV4-1 to TRBJ2-3; no firm D call. Germline CDR1 is MGHRA and CDR2 is YSYEKL. CDR3 size: 15 residues. The V and J ends lost 1 base and 6 bases respectively, with 14 bases between them. CDR3 in DNA: TGCGCCAGCAGCCAAGGCTGGCATTCTCGGGATACGCAGTATTTT. It yields the protein CASSQGWHSRDTQYF.

V is TRBV28 and J is TRBJ2-5, with TRBD1 matching over 8 bases. In germline, CDR1 is MDHEN, CDR2 SYDVKM. With 6 bases clipped from V and 5 bases from J, the junction kept 5 bases outside the gene matches. The CDR3 covers 13 residues. CDR3 amino acids: CASRTDRVETQYF. DNA of the CDR3: TGTGCCAGCAGAACGGACAGGGTCGAGACCCAGTACTTC. Together with reference TRBV28 and TRBJ2-5, the CDR3 gives the full variable domain: DVKVTQSSRYLVKRTGEKVFLECVQDMDHENMFWYRQDPGLGLRLIYFSYDVKMKEKGDIPEGYSVSREKKERFSLILESASTNQTSMYLCASRTDRVETQYFGPGTRLLVL.

This clone was found once. The chain employs TRBV11-2 and TRBJ2-7; perhaps TRBD1 as D (5 bases). This CDR3 contains 14 residues. The germline CDR1 and CDR2 sequences are SGHAT and FQNNGV. With 2 bases removed from V and 2 bases from J, the gap between germline ends came to 10 bases. CDR3 residues: CASSLQDKTYEQYF. The CDR3 DNA is TGTGCCAGCAGCTTACAGGACAAAACCTACGAGCAGTACTTC.

The chain couples TRBV6-6 to TRBJ1-3, with TRBD1 identical over 9 bases. This CDR3 comprises 15 residues. Trimming at V came to 7 bases and at J to 6 bases, leaving 10 bases not matched to a gene. Germline lookup yields CDR1 MNHNY and CDR2 SVGAGI (reference sequence). CDR3: CASTRGGTGPNTIYF. The DNA of the CDR3 is TGTGCCAGCACACGGGGAGGGACAGGGCCAAACACCATATATTTT.

This rearrangement joins TRBV30 to TRBJ2-4; 9 bases agree with TRBD1. The CDR3 spans 19 residues. From germline, CDR1 is GTSNPN and CDR2 SVGIG (reference sequence). The trim removed 1 base at V and 3 bases at J, leaving 16 bases unmatched. The CDR3 loop reads CAWSGNRGREGFGKNIQYF. CDR3 coding DNA: TGTGCCTGGAGTGGGAACAGGGGGCGCGAGGGTTTTGGCAAAAACATTCAGTACTTC.

The V gene is TRBV19, the J gene TRBJ1-2; D is ambiguous. Per the germline V gene, CDR1 is LNHDA and CDR2 is SQIVND (reference sequence). With 4 bases removed from V and 2 bases from J, the gap between germline ends came to 11 bases. The CDR3 covers 14 residues. The CDR3 nucleotides read TGTGCCAGTAGTACCGGGATTGTGAACTATGGCTACACCTTC. This codes for CASSTGIVNYGYTF. The full variable domain, in which reference TRBV19 and TRBJ1-2 provide the parts outside the CDR3, is DGGITQSPKYLFRKEGQNVTLSCEQNLNHDAMYWYRQDPGQGLRLIYYSQIVNDFQKGDIAEGYSVSREKKESFPLTVTSAQKNPTAFYLCASSTGIVNYGYTFGSGTRLTVV.

This chain links TRBV19 with TRBJ2-3; D not resolved. Germline V CDR1 and CDR2: LNHDA, SQIVND (reference sequence). V lost 4 bases and J lost 7, with 6 bases in between. The CDR3 loop spans 11 amino acids. The DNA of the CDR3 is TGTGCCAGTAGTAGCCGGAATACGCAGTATTTT. Translated: CASSSRNTQYF.

V gene TRBV18 combines with J gene TRBJ1-2; no reliable D call. In germline, CDR1 is KGHSH, CDR2 LQKENI. Trimming pared 2 bases from V and 2 bases from J, leaving 15 bases between. The CDR3 has 16 amino acids. The CDR3 sequence: CASSPRQEPANYGYTF. The CDR3 coding sequence is TGTGCCAGCTCACCAAGGCAGGAACCTGCGAACTATGGCTACACCTTC.

The chain employs TRBV2 and TRBJ2-1; 7 bases align to TRBD2. The V and J ends lost 10 bases and 0 bases, in that order; junction bases with no gene match: 6. The CDR3 consists of 14 residues. Germline CDR1 reads SNHLY; CDR2 reads FYNNEI. Here the CDR3 DNA reads TGTGCCACCCTAGCGGATCTCTCCTACAATGAGCAGTTCTTC. It translates to CATLADLSYNEQFF.

This clone appeared once. This chain connects TRBV29-1 to TRBJ2-5, with a weak D call TRBD2 (6 bases). CDR3 size: 13 residues. Trimming left V 4 bases short and J 5 bases short, with 14 bases between. Germline assignment: CDR1 SQVTM and CDR2 ANQGSEA. The CDR3 DNA follows: TGCAGCGTTGTCCTACGGGGGTTCGAGACCCAGTACTTC. Encoded protein: CSVVLRGFETQYF.

Only one count was recorded for this clone. This chain uses TRBV30 with TRBJ2-3; D may be TRBD2 (6 bases). Trimming cost V 0 bases and J 4 bases, with 14 bases left between them. The germline gives CDR1 GTSNPN, CDR2 SVGIG (reference sequence). The CDR3 extends over 15 amino acids. The CDR3 spells CAWSVAAGVSDTQYF. The DNA for the CDR3 is TGTGCCTGGAGTGTGGCAGCGGGTGTGTCAGATACGCAGTATTTT.

V and J are TRBV4-1 and TRBJ1-1, with 7 bases that match TRBD1. J lost 4 bases, V lost 5 bases, and 4 bases had no gene match. The V gene's germline CDR1 is MGHRA and CDR2 YSYEKL. CDR3 size: 13 residues. CDR3 sequence: CASSRGRTTEAFF. For the CDR3, the DNA is TGCGCCAGCAGCAGGGGGCGGACCACTGAAGCTTTCTTT.

This chain connects TRBV30 to TRBJ2-3, with 8 bases that match TRBD2. Trimming took 3 bases from V and 4 from J; bases not matched to a gene: 9. Germline lookup yields CDR1 GTSNPN and CDR2 SVGIG (reference sequence). The CDR3 totals 15 residues. The CDR3 region has the DNA TGTGCCTGGAGATCGACTAGCGCCCCTCCAGATACGCAGTATTTT. Amino acids: CAWRSTSAPPDTQYF.

The V call is TRBV15, the J call TRBJ2-2, with 12 bases fitting TRBD2. The CDR3 has 16 residues. Looked up from germline, CDR1 is LNHNV and CDR2 is YYDKDF (reference sequence). V was pared by 5 bases and J by 7 bases, with 8 bases of the junction left unmatched. The CDR3: CATSAGLAGLGGELFF. In DNA form, the CDR3 reads TGTGCCACCAGCGCCGGACTAGCGGGATTGGGCGGGGAGCTGTTTTTT. The entire variable domain, with the rest obtained from reference TRBV15 and TRBJ2-2, is as follows: DAMVIQNPRYQVTQFGKPVTLSCSQTLNHNVMYWYQQKSSQAPKLLFHYYDKDFNNEADTPDNFQSRRPNTSFCFLDIRSPGLGDTAMYLCATSAGLAGLGGELFFGEGSRLTVL.

This clone occurred once. This sequence joins TRBV28 and TRBJ2-4, with D hard to call. The CDR3 is 15 amino acids. Per the germline V gene, CDR1 is MDHEN and CDR2 is SYDVKM. V lost 6 bases and J lost 0, with 12 bases in between. CDR3 nucleotides: TGTGCCAGCAGACCGATTTCTCCAGCCAAAAACATTCAGTACTTC. It is translated as CASRPISPAKNIQYF.

V and J are TRBV6-5 and TRBJ1-1, with a possible D match to TRBD1 (5 bases). Germline assignment: CDR1 MNHEY and CDR2 SVGAGI. The CDR3 runs to 14 residues. Between the trimmed V and J ends, which lost 6 bases and 1 base, there was a span of 12 bases. In DNA, the CDR3 is TGTGCCAGCAGGCCTAGACAGAGGAACACTGAAGCTTTCTTT. Translation gives CASRPRQRNTEAFF.

In nucleotides, the CDR3 is TGTGCCAGCAGGTCACAGGGATTTGGGCAGTACTTC. Amino acids: CASRSQGFGQYF. V is TRBV2 and J is TRBJ2-7; a weak D match, TRBD1 (6 bases). Germline assignment: CDR1 SNHLY and CDR2 FYNNEI. The CDR3 consists of 12 residues. Deletions cut 6 bases from V and 9 bases from J, with 15 bases between.